Given below is one TCR beta chain in context. Authors' analysis steps: The assay estimated nucleated cells by amplifying reference gene primers. Profiled with immunoSEQ multiplex PCR; TCRdb holds only in-frame clones, not every one. V, J and clone size were drawn from that table, and D and trimming were deduced from the DNA. The repertoire holds 210,000 or so clones, with 84% as singletons. These data come from a study of blood T cell repertoires in COVID-19. Whole-study context: There were acute and convalescent COVID-19 samples, and they came from the United States, Italy and Spain. T cells, B-cell-depleted T cells, or PBMCs supplied cDNA or gDNA.

This TCR came from a woman in her 70s with active or convalescent COVID-19. The sample taken for sequencing was peripheral blood.

CDR3 in DNA: TGTGCCAGCAGCCAACGAACAGGGGGGATGGAGACCCAGTACTTC. Its protein is CASSQRTGGMETQYF. The V gene is TRBV3-1 (or the pseudogene TRBV3-2), the J gene TRBJ2-5; 8 bases match TRBD1. The CDR3 spans 15 residues. J gave up 5 bases and V 2 bases, and 7 bases lay outside the gene matches. CDR1 LGHDT and CDR2 YNNKEL come from the germline V gene (reference sequence).